This is a list of T cell receptor beta chains from one sample in a study of CD8 T cells in Susac syndrome. One entry per CDR3 protein, called by TCRdb with MiXCR from the immunoSEQ multiplex PCR reads. Of approximately 120,000 distinct CDR3 sequences listed, just over 90% are singletons. Sequenced sample: CD8+ T cells from PBMCs. These TCRs come from a human donor with multiple sclerosis. Each CDR3 is given with its conserved first and last residue. The D gene is left open where the match is weak. Size is stated for part of the rows, as once, few or many counts, or as a class when the clone is expanded.

J | V | D | size | DNA | CDR3
TRBJ2-2 | TRBV5-1 | - | - | TGCGCCAGCAGCTCCTCGGCCGGGGAGCTGTTTTTT | CASSSSAGELFF
TRBJ2-7 | TRBV4-1 | - | - | TGCGCCAGCAGCCAAGTATATGGGCAGGGGATGGACTACGAGCAGTACTTC | CASSQVYGQGMDYEQYF
TRBJ2-4 | TRBV14 | - | once | TGTGCCAGCAGCCATCCCCTAGCCAAAAACATTCAGTACTTC | CASSHPLAKNIQYF
TRBJ2-2 | TRBV9 | - | - | TGTGCCAGCAGCGTATACGCCGGGGAGCTGTTTTTT | CASSVYAGELFF
TRBJ1-3 | TRBV29-1 | TRBD1 | - | TGCAGCGCGACAGGGGCCGGAAACACCATATATTTT | CSATGAGNTIYF
TRBJ1-4 | TRBV15 | - | - | TGTGCCACCAGCAGAGAGGGTTTCGAAAAACTGTTTTTT | CATSREGFEKLFF
TRBJ2-7 | TRBV5-1 | - | - | TGCGCCAGCAGCTTGTTGGGAGAGCAGTACTTC | CASSLLGEQYF
TRBJ1-2 | TRBV5-1 | - | - | TGCGCCAGCAGCTTGGAGGAGGGAGACCGGCTCGGCTACACCTTC | CASSLEEGDRLGYTF
TRBJ2-3 | TRBV12-3/TRBV12-4 | - | few | TGTGCCAGCAGTTTAGGGGCGTCTCGGACAGATACGCAGTATTTT | CASSLGASRTDTQYF
TRBJ2-5 | TRBV6-1 | - | - | TGTGCCAGCATCGGTGGGTGGGAGACCCAGTACTTC | CASIGGWETQYF
TRBJ2-1 | TRBV9 | - | - | TGTGCCAGCAGCGACGGGATCCCCTACAATGAGCAGTTCTTC | CASSDGIPYNEQFF
TRBJ2-1 | TRBV27 | - | - | TGTGCCAGCAGCTTGGGCGGGACTGCCTACAATGAGCAGTTCTTC | CASSLGGTAYNEQFF
TRBJ2-4 | TRBV6-6 | - | - | TGTGCCAGCAGTTACTCCACCAAAAACATTCAGTACTTC | CASSYSTKNIQYF
TRBJ2-1 | TRBV20-1 | TRBD2 | - | TGCAGTGCTAGACGAGGGACTAGCTATGAGCAGTTCTTC | CSARRGTSYEQFF
TRBJ2-2 | TRBV11-3 | TRBD2 | - | TGTGCCAGCAGCCGAAGGGCTAGCGGATCAAAAGGGGAGCTGTTTTTT | CASSRRASGSKGELFF
TRBJ2-4 | TRBV9 | - | - | TGTGCCAGCAGCGTAGGTGGCGGGGTAGCCAAAAACATTCAGTACTTC | CASSVGGGVAKNIQYF
TRBJ2-7 | TRBV27 | - | - | TGTGCCAGCAGTTTTACAGGGCCCTACGAGCAGTACTTC | CASSFTGPYEQYF
TRBJ2-2 | TRBV29-1 | - | - | TGCAGCGTTGAAGATCCCGAATTTCAGGGGTACACCGGGGAGCTGTTTTTT | CSVEDPEFQGYTGELFF
TRBJ1-2 | TRBV24-1 | - | - | TGTGCCACCAGTGACTCCGACGGCCGCCGGGGCTACACCTTC | CATSDSDGRRGYTF
TRBJ1-5 | TRBV9 | - | - | TGTGCCAGCAGCAGAACGACAGGTTCGCCCCAGCATTTT | CASSRTTGSPQHF
TRBJ2-5 | TRBV3-1 | - | once | TGTGCCAGCAGCCAGAACCCGGGTCGGGGTCTACGGGAGACCCAGTACTTC | CASSQNPGRGLRETQYF
TRBJ1-6 | TRBV12-5 | TRBD1 | - | TGTGCTAGTGCCCCCTCAGGGACAGGGGTCTCACCCCTCCACTTT | CASAPSGTGVSPLHF
TRBJ2-7 | TRBV19 | TRBD2 | - | TGTGCCAGTAGTAAAAACCCCGGGACTAGAATGGTCTACGAGCAGTACTTC | CASSKNPGTRMVYEQYF
TRBJ2-3 | TRBV20-1 | - | - | TGCAGTGCTAGAGAGGACCGAGATACGCAGTATTTT | CSAREDRDTQYF
TRBJ1-2 | TRBV5-4 | - | - | TGTGCCAGCAGCTCACATTGGACGGTCGGCTATGGCTACACCTTC | CASSSHWTVGYGYTF
TRBJ1-4 | TRBV7-6 | - | - | TGTGCCAGCAGCTCGGGACCCCCTAATGAAAAACTGTTTTTT | CASSSGPPNEKLFF
TRBJ2-2 | TRBV5-1 | TRBD2 | - | TGCGCCAGCAGCGCGCGAGCGACTAGCGGGGCCGGGGAGCTGTTTTTT | CASSARATSGAGELFF
TRBJ2-7 | TRBV27 | - | - | TGTGCCACTGGGCAGGGATTTGGCGAGCAGTACTTC | CATGQGFGEQYF
TRBJ1-4 | TRBV5-8 | TRBD1 | - | TGTGCCAGCAGCCAAGCACAACCGGGACAGGGGCCCCGTTACGAAAAACTGTTTTTT | CASSQAQPGQGPRYEKLFF
TRBJ1-5 | TRBV5-6 | TRBD1 | - | TGTGCCAGCAGCCCCTTTGGGGACAGAAATCAGCCCCAGCATTTT | CASSPFGDRNQPQHF
TRBJ1-2 | TRBV10-3 | - | once | TGTGCCATCAGTGAGTCGCGGCGACCAGCCAACTACCAAAAGTCTTCGGGCTACACCTTC | CAISESRRPANYQKSSGYTF
TRBJ2-5 | TRBV19 | - | - | TGTGCCAGTAGTAACAGTGGGACCCAGTACTTC | CASSNSGTQYF
TRBJ1-5 | TRBV28 | - | - | TGTGCCAGCAGTCCCCCGACCGAGACAGGACTCAATCAGCCCCAGCATTTT | CASSPPTETGLNQPQHF